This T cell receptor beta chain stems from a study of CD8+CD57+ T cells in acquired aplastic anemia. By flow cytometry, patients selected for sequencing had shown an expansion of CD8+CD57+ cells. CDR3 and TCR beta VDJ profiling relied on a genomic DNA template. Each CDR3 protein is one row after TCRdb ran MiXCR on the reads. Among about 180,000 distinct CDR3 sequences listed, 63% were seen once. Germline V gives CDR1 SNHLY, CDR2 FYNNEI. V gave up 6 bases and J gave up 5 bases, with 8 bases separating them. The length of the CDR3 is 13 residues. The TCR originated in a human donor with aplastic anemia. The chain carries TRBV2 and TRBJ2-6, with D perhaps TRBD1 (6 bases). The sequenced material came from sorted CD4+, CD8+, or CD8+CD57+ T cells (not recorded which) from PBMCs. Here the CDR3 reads CASRGARANVLTF. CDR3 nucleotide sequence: TGTGCCAGCAGGGGGGCGAGGGCCAACGTCCTGACTTTC.